This entry is about one T cell receptor beta chain. The antigen is undetermined. The read ends 3 residues before the CDR3 terminus; that terminus is restored from the germline J gene. The CDR3 has 12 amino acids. With V trimmed by 7 bases and J by 1 base, 3 bases remained unmatched. Per the germline V gene, CDR1 is SQVTM and CDR2 is ANQGSEA. This sample is part of a study of Tregs in tolerant kidney transplant recipients. Study observations and caveats: Activated donor B cell expansion appeared to reveal the most relevant donor-specific TCRbeta repertoire. For some patients, primers changed over time, blocking nucleotide-level comparison. Biological reproducibility was not directly addressed in this study.

Recipients received nonmyeloablative bone marrow transplants from related graft donors, with transient mixed chimerism. CD4+CD25+CD127- Tregs, CD4+CD25- non-Tregs, CD4 and CD8 cells were sorted. Using immunoSEQ multiplex PCR, the repertoire was profiled, and TCRdb retains in-frame clones only, with some absent. Here the sample table reports 25,000 to 40,000 clones. The origin of this receptor is a human patient who received a combined kidney and bone marrow transplant. Part of the T cell pool may stem from the graft donor. V usage is TRBV29-1 and J usage is TRBJ1-1; 7 nucleotides match TRBD1. The sample here was CD4+ T cells from blood (PBMCs), taken 24 months after the transplant. Here the CDR3 reads CSATGRNTEAFF. CDR3 DNA, as far as it was read: TGCAGCGCGACAGGGCGGAACACTGAA.